These T cell receptor beta chains were read from a single sample in a study of blood T cell repertoires in COVID-19. Produced via immunoSEQ multiplex PCR; TCRdb's table is partial and in-frame only. The sample has more than 90,000 clones, roughly nine tenths seen once; the top ten hold approximately 20%. Sequencing used peripheral blood. These receptors were taken from a woman aged 60 to 75 with COVID-19, enrolled during active disease. Both conserved end residues are part of each CDR3. The order of the fields is clone size, J gene, V gene, D gene, CDR3 DNA, CDR3 protein. A D gene is named only where the DNA matches it firmly. Not every row has a clone size; where given, it reads once, few, many or a size class.

clone size: .; J gene: TRBJ1-2; V gene: TRBV27; D gene: TRBD1; CDR3 DNA: TGTGCCAGCAGTAAGGGACAGGTTAACTATGGCTACACCTTC; CDR3 protein: CASSKGQVNYGYTF
clone size: .; J gene: TRBJ2-7; V gene: TRBV7-2; D gene: .; CDR3 DNA: TGTGCCAGCAGCTTAGTCCCAGGCTCCTACGAGCAGTACTTC; CDR3 protein: CASSLVPGSYEQYF
clone size: .; J gene: TRBJ1-4; V gene: TRBV6-5; D gene: TRBD1; CDR3 DNA: TGTGCCAGCAAGGTGTCAGGGGGAGATGAAAAACTGTTTTTT; CDR3 protein: CASKVSGGDEKLFF
clone size: .; J gene: TRBJ1-2; V gene: TRBV19; D gene: .; CDR3 DNA: TGTGCCAGTCTACAGGACTATGGCTACACCTTC; CDR3 protein: CASLQDYGYTF
clone size: .; J gene: TRBJ1-1; V gene: TRBV3-1/TRBV3-2; D gene: TRBD1; CDR3 DNA: TGTGCCAGCAGCACTCCGGGACAGACGAACACTGAAGCTTTCTTT; CDR3 protein: CASSTPGQTNTEAFF
clone size: .; J gene: TRBJ1-2; V gene: TRBV27; D gene: .; CDR3 DNA: TGTGCCAGCAGTCCAATGCGGGCGACATCTAACTATGGCTACACCTTC; CDR3 protein: CASSPMRATSNYGYTF
clone size: .; J gene: TRBJ1-2; V gene: TRBV6-1; D gene: .; CDR3 DNA: TGTGCCAGCAGTGAAGTTCGGCAGGCTTACTATGGCTACACCTTC; CDR3 protein: CASSEVRQAYYGYTF
clone size: .; J gene: TRBJ1-2; V gene: TRBV27; D gene: TRBD1; CDR3 DNA: TGTGCCAGCAGTTCCGGACAGGTTGGCTATGGCTACACCTTC; CDR3 protein: CASSSGQVGYGYTF
clone size: .; J gene: TRBJ1-2; V gene: TRBV28; D gene: .; CDR3 DNA: TGTGCCAGCAGATTCGACAGGATTAGAGCCTACACCTTC; CDR3 protein: CASRFDRIRAYTF
clone size: .; J gene: TRBJ1-2; V gene: TRBV9; D gene: .; CDR3 DNA: TGTGCCAGCAGCGTAGATGGGAGGGTTGGCTACACCTTC; CDR3 protein: CASSVDGRVGYTF
clone size: once; J gene: TRBJ2-6; V gene: TRBV3-1/TRBV3-2; D gene: .; CDR3 DNA: TGTGCCAGCACGTCAGGGGCTGCGGGGGCCAACGTCCTGACTTTC; CDR3 protein: CASTSGAAGANVLTF
clone size: .; J gene: TRBJ1-1; V gene: TRBV12-3/TRBV12-4; D gene: .; CDR3 DNA: TGTGCCAGCAGTTCATCGACAGGCGAGGCTTTCTTT; CDR3 protein: CASSSSTGEAFF
clone size: .; J gene: TRBJ1-5; V gene: TRBV18; D gene: .; CDR3 DNA: TGTGCCAGCTCACCTATGGGGGGATGGGATCAGCCCCAGCATTTT; CDR3 protein: CASSPMGGWDQPQHF
clone size: .; J gene: TRBJ2-5; V gene: TRBV6-6; D gene: .; CDR3 DNA: TGTGCCAGCAGTTACCAGGGGCAGGTTGAGACCCAGTACTTC; CDR3 protein: CASSYQGQVETQYF
clone size: once; J gene: TRBJ1-2; V gene: TRBV4-2; D gene: .; CDR3 DNA: TGTGCCAGCAGCCGCATAAGGACACCAGGGCCTGATGGCTACACCTTC; CDR3 protein: CASSRIRTPGPDGYTF
clone size: .; J gene: TRBJ2-7; V gene: TRBV5-6; D gene: TRBD2; CDR3 DNA: TGTGCCAGCAGCTTGATTGGCCAGCGGGGTTATTACGAGCAGTACTTC; CDR3 protein: CASSLIGQRGYYEQYF
clone size: .; J gene: TRBJ2-3; V gene: TRBV9; D gene: .; CDR3 DNA: TGTGCCAGCAGCGTTGGCGGCGCAGATACGCAGTATTTT; CDR3 protein: CASSVGGADTQYF
clone size: .; J gene: TRBJ1-5; V gene: TRBV5-1; D gene: .; CDR3 DNA: TGCGCCAGCAGCTTGGCCCCCGGGAGCAGCAATCAGCCCCAGCATTTT; CDR3 protein: CASSLAPGSSNQPQHF
clone size: .; J gene: TRBJ1-1; V gene: TRBV30; D gene: .; CDR3 DNA: TGTGCCTGGAACGGGAACACTGAAGCTTTCTTT; CDR3 protein: CAWNGNTEAFF
clone size: .; J gene: TRBJ1-2; V gene: TRBV6-5; D gene: .; CDR3 DNA: TGTGCCAGCAGTTACTCCTCCACAGGGACCTATGGCTACACCTTC; CDR3 protein: CASSYSSTGTYGYTF
clone size: .; J gene: TRBJ2-2; V gene: TRBV10-3; D gene: TRBD2; CDR3 DNA: TGTGCCATCTTCTGGGGACTAGCGGGGGGGCCGGACACCGGGGAGCTGTTTTTT; CDR3 protein: CAIFWGLAGGPDTGELFF
clone size: .; J gene: TRBJ2-7; V gene: TRBV10-3; D gene: TRBD1; CDR3 DNA: TGTGCCATCCTCGGGACAGCCTCCTACGAGCAGTACTTC; CDR3 protein: CAILGTASYEQYF
clone size: .; J gene: TRBJ1-5; V gene: TRBV20-1; D gene: .; CDR3 DNA: TGCAGTGCTAGTAAGGGGCAGGGAAATCAGCCCCAGCATTTT; CDR3 protein: CSASKGQGNQPQHF
clone size: .; J gene: TRBJ2-2; V gene: TRBV3-1/TRBV3-2; D gene: TRBD2; CDR3 DNA: TGTGCCAGCAGCCAGGCACTAGCGGGTCCGAGGGAGCTGTTTTTT; CDR3 protein: CASSQALAGPRELFF
clone size: .; J gene: TRBJ2-3; V gene: TRBV5-1; D gene: .; CDR3 DNA: TGCGCCAGCAGGCCGGCCCCGTGGGGGGCAGATACGCAGTATTTT; CDR3 protein: CASRPAPWGADTQYF
clone size: .; J gene: TRBJ1-1; V gene: TRBV7-2; D gene: .; CDR3 DNA: TGTGCCAGCAGCTTGGGGGGTATAAACACTGAAGCTTTCTTT; CDR3 protein: CASSLGGINTEAFF
clone size: .; J gene: TRBJ2-7; V gene: TRBV7-2; D gene: TRBD1; CDR3 DNA: TGTGCCAGCAGCTTTCAACCGGGACAGGTGGCCTACGAGCAGTACTTC; CDR3 protein: CASSFQPGQVAYEQYF
clone size: .; J gene: TRBJ1-5; V gene: TRBV2; D gene: .; CDR3 DNA: TGTGCCAGCAGCGTCGGGGGGCCCAATCAGCCCCAGCATTTT; CDR3 protein: CASSVGGPNQPQHF
clone size: .; J gene: TRBJ1-1; V gene: TRBV4-3; D gene: .; CDR3 DNA: TGCGCCAGCAGCCAAGATGGCGGGGGGTGGGGGGCTTTCTTT; CDR3 protein: CASSQDGGGWGAFF
clone size: once; J gene: TRBJ1-3; V gene: TRBV19; D gene: .; CDR3 DNA: TGTGCCAGTAGTCAAATTGTAGGGGGTAGACGATCTGGAAACACCATATATTTT; CDR3 protein: CASSQIVGGRRSGNTIYF
clone size: .; J gene: TRBJ2-1; V gene: TRBV4-3; D gene: .; CDR3 DNA: TGCGCCAGCAGCCAAGCGCGCGGAGACAGGACGATCTTC; CDR3 protein: CASSQARGDRTIF
clone size: .; J gene: TRBJ1-1; V gene: TRBV6-5; D gene: .; CDR3 DNA: TGTGCCAGCAGTTACTCATTGGGCATACGGACTGAAGCTTTCTTT; CDR3 protein: CASSYSLGIRTEAFF
clone size: .; J gene: TRBJ1-2; V gene: TRBV10-2; D gene: .; CDR3 DNA: TGCGCCAGCCTAGGGGCCCTCGGGGGTGGCTACACCTTC; CDR3 protein: CASLGALGGGYTF